This T cell receptor (beta chain) appears in the sequencing data of a study of blood T cell repertoires in COVID-19. Per the study methods: Nucleated cell number was recorded as an estimate derived from reference gene primer amplification. The method was immunoSEQ multiplex PCR; TCRdb's version includes in-frame clones alone and lacks a portion of them. From that table come the V and J calls and clone size; the DNA was used to work out D and trimming. The sample shows about 63,000 clones, around 80% of them seen only once. This clone occurred a few times. The CDR3 contains 15 residues. V gave up 1 base and J gave up 5 bases, with 14 bases separating them. CDR1 and CDR2 (germline): MNHNS, SASEGT.

This chain joins TRBV6-1 and TRBJ1-1; D is possibly TRBD1 (5 bases). This sequence was found in a human donor in a cohort sampled during active COVID-19. Sequenced material: peripheral blood. The CDR3 spells CASSEGVGGVTEAFF. CDR3 coding DNA: TGTGCCAGCAGTGAAGGGGTTGGGGGGGTAACTGAAGCTTTCTTT.